This entry describes one TCR beta chain. This clonotype was counted only a few times. Its cognate antigen has yet to be identified. Base qualities are not recorded, but no much larger clone differs from it by a single base. The V and J ends are trimmed by 5 bases and 7 bases, leaving 21 bases between them. The germline V gene supplies CDR1 LGHNA and CDR2 YNFKEQ. Including cysteine and phenylalanine, the CDR3 has 16 amino acids. This entry keeps only the CDR3 DNA: 48 bases, framed from base 1. Sequencing was performed on an Illumina NovaSeq 6000. Synthesis of TCR cDNA relied on 5'RACE template switching, a step that introduced a universal primer site along with unique molecular identifiers. cDNA synthesis was primed from both the TCR alpha and TCR beta constant segments. Two PCR steps were used to amplify libraries, with sample barcodes and sequencing adapters being added in the second step. Sequencing of the libraries was done on either Illumina HiSeq 2500 (2x100 bp) or NovaSeq (2x150 bp). In the paper's pipeline: Demultiplexing of reads and collapsing into UMI consensus sequences were performed with MIGEC, and V(D)J alignment was carried out with MiXCR. Vaccine-responding clonotypes were defined with edgeR using replicate PBMC samples, requiring FDR below 0.01 and a log2 fold change above 5 up to day 15. Bulk clonotypes were assigned CD4 or CD8 identity according to which sequenced CD4 or CD8 repertoire held them at higher abundance. TCRdb reprocessing: public reads trimmed at Q25 with fastp, clones called with MiXCR, in-frame beta chains kept. Rows with a matching CDR3 protein are joined into one entry that keeps the most common DNA and genes. The V and J calls were determined by TCRdb, not by the authors. The sample profile shows some 340,000 distinct CDR3 sequences; around 10% of them were found once. The ten largest account for 3% to 3.5% of the sample.

The data derive from a study of T cells after yellow fever vaccination (dated by TCRdb to between 2018 and 2020). A note on the overall study: The SMART-Seq v4 Ultra Low Input RNA kit was used to prepare libraries from fractions with low cell numbers. To follow T-cell clones before and after primary and booster YFV17D yellow fever vaccination, bulk TCR alpha and beta repertoires were sequenced over time. Two healthy male donors made up the cohort, one aged 18 to 29 years and the other aged 30 to 40 years. Blood was collected at multiple timepoints before and after primary and secondary immunization, and bulk PBMC replicates and cell subsets were isolated.

General conclusions and limits of the study: The study included only two donors, which limits how far the findings can be generalized. Most clones expanded after primary vaccination were re-detected after the booster (approximately 95% of CD4 and around 86% of CD8), suggesting broad memory maintenance. FACS-sorted repertoires could contain abundant contaminating clonotypes from the bulk population, so computational filtering was required. The secondary T-cell response was found to be weaker but faster than the primary response, with a peak reached on day 5 rather than on day 15. A small share of clonotypes was detected in both CD4 and CD8 compartments, with the overlap likely arising from convergent recombination.

The sample's treatment or condition, from its label and the paper: live attenuated yellow fever vaccine strain. A standard Ficoll-Paque protocol was used to isolate PBMCs from peripheral blood. Dynabeads CD4 and CD8 positive selection kits were used to isolate CD4 and CD8 T-cell fractions. TriZol was used to extract RNA from bulk PBMCs, from CD4 and CD8 fractions, and from dextramer-positive and dextramer-negative fractions. Here the sequenced sample was CD4+ T cells sorted from PBMCs, taken 45 days after the yellow fever booster vaccination. The sequence came from a man between 18 and 35 years old who received the YFV17D yellow fever vaccine. The chain couples TRBV4-2 to TRBJ1-3, with the identity of the D gene unclear. The CDR3: CASSDYLLVKRNTIYF. Read as DNA, the sequence is TGTGCCAGCAGCGACTACCTCTTGGTGAAGCGGAACACCATATATTTT.